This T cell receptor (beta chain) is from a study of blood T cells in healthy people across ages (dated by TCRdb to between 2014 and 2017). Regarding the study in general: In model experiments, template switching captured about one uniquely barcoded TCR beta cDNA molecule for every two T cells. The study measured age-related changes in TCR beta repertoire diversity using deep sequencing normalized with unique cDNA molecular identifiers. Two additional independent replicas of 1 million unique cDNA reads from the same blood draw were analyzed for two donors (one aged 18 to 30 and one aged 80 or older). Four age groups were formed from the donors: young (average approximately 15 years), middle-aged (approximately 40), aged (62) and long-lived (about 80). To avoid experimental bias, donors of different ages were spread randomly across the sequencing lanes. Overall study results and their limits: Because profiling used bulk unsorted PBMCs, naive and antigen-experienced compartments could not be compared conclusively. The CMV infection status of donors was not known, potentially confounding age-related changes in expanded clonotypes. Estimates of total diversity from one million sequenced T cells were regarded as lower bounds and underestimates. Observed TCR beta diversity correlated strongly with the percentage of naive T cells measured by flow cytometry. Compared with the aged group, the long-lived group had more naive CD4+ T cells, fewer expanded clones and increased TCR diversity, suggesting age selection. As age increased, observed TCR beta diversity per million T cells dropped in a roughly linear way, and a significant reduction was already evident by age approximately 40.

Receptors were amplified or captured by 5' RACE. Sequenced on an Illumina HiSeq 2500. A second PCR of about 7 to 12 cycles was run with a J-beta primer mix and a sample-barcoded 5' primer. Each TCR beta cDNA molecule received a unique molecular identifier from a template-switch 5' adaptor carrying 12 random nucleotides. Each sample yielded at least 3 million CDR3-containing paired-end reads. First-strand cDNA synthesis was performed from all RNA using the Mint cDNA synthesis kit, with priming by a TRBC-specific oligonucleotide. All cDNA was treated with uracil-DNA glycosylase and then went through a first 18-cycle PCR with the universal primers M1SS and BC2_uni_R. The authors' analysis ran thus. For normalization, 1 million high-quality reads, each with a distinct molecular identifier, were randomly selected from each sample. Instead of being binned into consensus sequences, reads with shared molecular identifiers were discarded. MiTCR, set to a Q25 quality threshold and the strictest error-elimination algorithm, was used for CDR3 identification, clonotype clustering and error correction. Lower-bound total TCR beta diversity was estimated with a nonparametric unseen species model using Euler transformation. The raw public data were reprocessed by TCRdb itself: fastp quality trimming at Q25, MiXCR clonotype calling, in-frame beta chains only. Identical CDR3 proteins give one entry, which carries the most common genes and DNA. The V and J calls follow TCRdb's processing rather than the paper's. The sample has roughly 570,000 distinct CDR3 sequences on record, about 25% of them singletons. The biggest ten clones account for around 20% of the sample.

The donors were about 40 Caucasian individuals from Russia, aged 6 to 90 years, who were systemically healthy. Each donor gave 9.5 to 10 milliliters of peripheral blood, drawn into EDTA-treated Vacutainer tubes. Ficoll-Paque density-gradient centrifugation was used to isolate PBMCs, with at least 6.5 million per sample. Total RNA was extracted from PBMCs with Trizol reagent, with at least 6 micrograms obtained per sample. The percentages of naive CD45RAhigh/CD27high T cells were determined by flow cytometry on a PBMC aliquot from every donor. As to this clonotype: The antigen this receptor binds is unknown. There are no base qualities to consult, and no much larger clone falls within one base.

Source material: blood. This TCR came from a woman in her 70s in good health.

CDR3 reads: CSVGLWAVTYEQYF. The nucleotide sequence is given as TGCAGCGTGGGGCTTTGGGCGGTTACCTACGAGCAGTACTTC. The V and J segments used are TRBV29-1 and TRBJ2-7; the D region possibly corresponds to TRBD1 (5 bases align). The germline V gene provides CDR1 SQVTM and CDR2 ANQGSEA. V is clipped by 6 bases and J by 2 bases, and the sequence between their germline boundaries is 17 bases long. From its cysteine to its phenylalanine, the CDR3 spans 14 amino acids. The read is trimmed to its CDR3 DNA, 42 bases read in frame from base 1.